This TCR beta chain was captured in a study of T-cell memory formation after mild COVID-19. Study information: Largely, the TCR clusters proved donor specific.

Study-level points and caveats: Some clones that responded were present in memory (sampled pre-infection), which suggests cross-reactive memory joined. Nothing showed for sure that second-wave clones peaking on day 37 were SARS-CoV-2 specific.

The table lists this clonotype with a few counts. The antigen is unknown. Per the germline V gene, CDR1 is SGHTA and CDR2 is FQGTGA. V lost 3 bases and J lost 4; bases outside the gene matches: 7. The CDR3 covers 16 residues. TCRdb processed the 5' RACE reads anew with MiXCR; each CDR3 protein has one entry. Of hundreds of thousands of distinct CDR3 sequences in the sample, around 8% were seen once. The TCR sequence derives from a man in his late teens or twenties who had mild COVID-19 (a few samples of this study predate the infection). Cell type and time point are not known. The chain carries TRBV7-3 and TRBJ1-4, with TRBD1 matching over 8 bases. The sequenced sample was PBMCs or a T cell subset sorted from them (not recorded which). In DNA, the CDR3 is TGTGCCAGCAGCTTTGGTTTGGACAGGGTTAATGAAAAACTGTTTTTT. As protein: CASSFGLDRVNEKLFF.